Each of the 20 T cell receptor beta chains below was sequenced from the same sample in a study of blood T cell repertoires in COVID-19. Libraries were prepared by immunoSEQ multiplex PCR; TCRdb keeps only in-frame clonotypes and omits some of them. Counted here are about 350,000 clones, approximately 89% occurring once; the ten biggest clones make up roughly 3.9%. The specimen sequenced was peripheral blood. The source is a woman in her sixties or seventies with COVID-19, enrolled during active disease.

The V call is TRBV30, the J call TRBJ1-2; D may be TRBD1 (5 bases). Germline-derived CDR1 and CDR2 are GTSNPN and SVGIG (reference sequence). The CDR3 has 13 amino acids. V was cut by 3 bases and J by 4 bases, with 12 bases left in between. CDR3 sequence: CAWSLTGLYGYTF. The DNA of the CDR3 is TGTGCCTGGAGCCTCACAGGCCTCTATGGCTACACCTTC.

This chain links TRBV7-9 with TRBJ2-1; 13 nucleotides match TRBD2. Germline CDR1 and CDR2: SEHNR and FQNEAQ (reference sequence). CDR3 length equals 18 residues. The V gene end was trimmed by 6 bases and the J gene end by 0 bases; junction bases not matched to a gene: 8. The CDR3 here is CASRDGTSGTNSYNEQFF. The CDR3, as DNA: TGTGCCAGCAGAGATGGGACTAGCGGGACCAACTCCTACAATGAGCAGTTCTTC.

This clone was seen a single time. This chain joins TRBV29-1 and TRBJ1-2; no clear D gene. The CDR3 is 12 amino acids. V dropped 4 bases and J dropped 0 bases, with 6 bases sitting between them. Germline CDR1 SQVTM, CDR2 ANQGSEA. CDR3 in DNA: TGCAGCGTTGCTAGCTCTAACTATGGCTACACCTTC. Translation gives CSVASSNYGYTF.

This clone appeared a single time. The rearrangement links TRBV2 to TRBJ2-7, with 15 positions matching TRBD2. Germline CDR1 SNHLY, CDR2 FYNNEI. CDR3 length: 16 residues. V shed 6 bases, J shed 5 bases, and the junction held 8 bases outside the gene matches. Written as DNA, the CDR3 is TGTGCCAGCAGGGCCGGGACTAGCGGGGGGCAGGACGAGCAGTACTTC. This sequence encodes CASRAGTSGGQDEQYF.

The rearrangement joins TRBV7-3 to TRBJ1-6, with 9 bases that match TRBD1. Germline CDR1 reads SGHTA; CDR2 reads FQGTGA. This CDR3 has 16 residues. Losses at the gene ends were 5 bases for V and 7 bases for J; bases not matched to a gene: 9. CDR3 nucleotide sequence: TGTGCCAGCAGCGAACAGGGGGCGATGGGGAATTCACCCCTCCACTTT. Translated, it gives CASSEQGAMGNSPLHF.

The rearrangement links TRBV3-1 (or the pseudogene TRBV3-2) to TRBJ1-5; perhaps TRBD1 as D (6 bases). Germline V CDR1 and CDR2: LGHDT, YNNKEL (reference sequence). With 6 bases removed from V and 5 bases from J, the gap between germline ends came to 8 bases. The CDR3 totals 12 residues. For the CDR3, the DNA is TGTGCCAGCAGTGCAGGGGATCAGCCCCAGCATTTT. Translation: CASSAGDQPQHF.

The rearrangement uses TRBV5-1 and TRBJ2-1, with 7 positions matching TRBD1. CDR1 SGHRS and CDR2 YFSETQ come from the germline V gene. This CDR3 spans 14 amino acids. Losses at the gene ends were 6 bases for V and 5 bases for J; bases not matched to a gene: 8. CDR3 loop: CASTGTVAHNEQFF. The CDR3 region has the DNA TGCGCCAGCACAGGGACAGTGGCTCACAATGAGCAGTTCTTC. Using reference TRBV5-1 and TRBJ2-1 for the parts outside the CDR3, the full variable domain is KAGVTQTPRYLIKTRGQQVTLSCSPISGHRSVSWYQQTPGQGLQFLFEYFSETQRNKGNFPGRFSGRQFSNSRSEMNVSTLELGDSALYLCASTGTVAHNEQFFGPGTRLTVL.

The chain carries TRBV28 and TRBJ1-4; weak D call: TRBD1 (6 bases). Germline V gene lookup returns CDR1 MDHEN and CDR2 SYDVKM. V lost 5 bases to trimming and J lost 14 bases, with 12 bases between them. The CDR3 is made up of 11 amino acids. The CDR3 loop is CASSTGPRLFF. As DNA, the CDR3 is TGTGCCAGCAGTACAGGGCCGAGGCTGTTTTTT.

The chain recombines TRBV6-5 with TRBJ2-5; 11 bases match TRBD2. The CDR3 has 14 amino acids. Germline V gene lookup returns CDR1 MNHEY and CDR2 SVGAGI. The V gene end was trimmed by 6 bases and the J gene end by 5 bases; junction bases not matched to a gene: 5. CDR3 sequence reads: CASSSSGGRETQYF. In DNA form, the CDR3 reads TGTGCCAGCAGCTCTAGCGGGGGGCGGGAGACCCAGTACTTC.

V usage is TRBV19 and J usage is TRBJ2-7, with D maybe TRBD1 (5 bases). The CDR3 totals 11 residues. Germline CDR1 and CDR2: LNHDA and SQIVND (reference sequence). The V and J ends lost 8 bases and 3 bases respectively, with 8 bases between them. The CDR3 reads CASSQGYEQYF. CDR3 nucleotide sequence: TGTGCCAGTTCCCAGGGCTACGAGCAGTACTTC. Complete variable domain (other parts from reference TRBV19 and TRBJ2-7): DGGITQSPKYLFRKEGQNVTLSCEQNLNHDAMYWYRQDPGQGLRLIYYSQIVNDFQKGDIAEGYSVSREKKESFPLTVTSAQKNPTAFYLCASSQGYEQYFGPGTRLTVT.

The gene calls are TRBV7-2 and TRBJ1-1, with TRBD1 as a possible D gene (6 bases). Looked up from germline, CDR1 is SGHTA and CDR2 is FQGNSA. CDR3 length equals 15 residues. Trimming cost V 5 bases and J 4 bases, with 17 bases left between them. The CDR3, as DNA: TGTGCCAGCAGCCCCCAATCGGGGGGCGTCACTGAAGCTTTCTTT. Translated: CASSPQSGGVTEAFF.

This clone was counted a few times. V is TRBV6-5 and J is TRBJ2-5; D might be TRBD1 (6 bases). Trimming took 6 bases from V and 2 from J, leaving 10 bases between them. This CDR3 comprises 13 residues. Germline CDR1 is MNHEY and CDR2 is SVGAGI. The CDR3 sequence is CASRRTEQETQYF. The CDR3 bases are TGTGCCAGCAGAAGGACAGAACAAGAGACCCAGTACTTC.

The rearrangement uses TRBV12-3 or TRBV12-4 and TRBJ1-1; possibly TRBD1 for D (6 bases). This CDR3 has 13 residues. V gave up 5 bases and J gave up 4 bases, with 11 bases separating them. Here the CDR3 DNA reads TGTGCCAGCAGTCCCAGGGGATCCACTGAAGCTTTCTTT. It is translated as CASSPRGSTEAFF.

The chain links TRBV11-2 to TRBJ2-4, with 9 bases fitting TRBD1. The CDR3 is made up of 14 amino acids. Germline lookup yields CDR1 SGHAT and CDR2 FQNNGV. J lost 3 bases, V lost 3 bases, and 0 bases had no gene match. The CDR3 reads CASSLTGGKNIQYF. CDR3 DNA: TGTGCCAGCAGCTTGACAGGGGGCAAAAACATTCAGTACTTC.

This clone was seen a single time. J is TRBJ1-1 and V is TRBV6-5; 8 bases fit TRBD1. The length of the CDR3 is 15 residues. V shed 4 bases and J 5 bases; nucleotides not matched to a gene: 9. The germline gives CDR1 MNHEY, CDR2 SVGAGI. CDR3 sequence (DNA): TGTGCCAGCAGTTTCCACGGACAGGGTCGGACTGAAGCTTTCTTT. Its translation is CASSFHGQGRTEAFF.

This chain joins TRBV5-1 and TRBJ1-5, with 9 bases that match TRBD1. Germline assignment: CDR1 SGHRS and CDR2 YFSETQ. This CDR3 is 15 amino acids long. The J segment lost 3 bases and the V segment lost 4 bases, leaving 5 bases of the junction unmatched. CDR3 sequence: CASSERTGDNQPQHF. The CDR3, as DNA: TGCGCCAGCAGCGAAAGGACAGGGGACAATCAGCCCCAGCATTTT.

The chain's CDR3 is CASRSGRTGELFF. The CDR3 nucleotides are TGTGCCAGCAGGTCAGGGCGAACCGGGGAGCTGTTTTTT. The gene calls are TRBV6-5 and TRBJ2-2; tentatively, D is TRBD1 (5 bases). This CDR3 comprises 13 residues. Germline V CDR1 and CDR2: MNHEY, SVGAGI. Deletions cut 6 bases from V and 5 bases from J, with 10 bases between.

V is TRBV28 and J is TRBJ1-2, with 7 positions matching TRBD1. The germline V gene has CDR1 MDHEN and CDR2 SYDVKM. The trim removed 6 bases at V and 0 bases at J, leaving 7 bases unmatched. The CDR3 is made up of 15 amino acids. DNA for the CDR3: TGTGCCAGCAGAGACAGGGTTGGAGCTAACTATGGCTACACCTTC. Its protein product is CASRDRVGANYGYTF.

The gene calls are TRBV11-1 and TRBJ1-2; 7 nucleotides line up with TRBD1. V shed 4 bases and J 8 bases; nucleotides not matched to a gene: 7. The CDR3 covers 13 residues. CDR1 is SGHAT, CDR2 FQDESV, per germline (reference sequence). The CDR3 sequence: CASSSTGAIGYTF. The CDR3 nucleotides are TGTGCCAGCAGCTCCACAGGGGCGATAGGCTACACCTTC.

The rearrangement uses TRBV6-4 and TRBJ2-3, with D tentatively TRBD1 (6 bases). Trimming pared 6 bases from V and 6 bases from J, leaving 13 bases between. This CDR3 is built from 13 residues. Germline lookup yields CDR1 MRHNA and CDR2 SNTAGT. CDR3 coding DNA: TGTGCCAGCAGGGGGACACTAGGCGATACGCAGTATTTT. As protein: CASRGTLGDTQYF.